This entry features one T cell receptor beta chain sequence. The antigen is not known. These data originate in a study of T cell repertoires in cytomegalovirus infection. About the research overall: Recently identified HLA-C-restricted and well-studied HLA-B-restricted CMV epitopes were used. CMV infection plus the matching HLA type was flagged by public TCR beta signatures. Study-wide findings and caveats: Summed public TCR beta family frequency identified CMV carriers bearing the relevant HLA.

TCRdb recomputed calls from the reads with MiXCR, one row per CDR3 protein. The sample lists 700,000 to 900,000 distinct CDR3 sequences, under 35% occurring once. The V segment lost 5 bases and the J segment 5 bases; nucleotides outside the gene matches: 5. The germline CDR1 and CDR2 sequences are MNHNS and SASEGT. This CDR3 is built from 15 residues. This rearrangement joins TRBV6-1 to TRBJ2-7; 14 bases agree with TRBD2. The sequencing here drew on cultured CD8+ T cells from PBMCs, taken from culture after CMV antigen stimulation. The clonotype was recovered from a human donor in good health (CMV status not recorded). Some clones in this sample may be carry-over from other donors' samples. The CDR3 DNA reads TGTGCCAGCAGTAAGACTAGCGGGGGGGCTCACGAGCAGTACTTC. This codes for CASSKTSGGAHEQYF.